The rows below give T cell receptor beta chains drawn from one sample of a study of T cell repertoires in cytomegalovirus infection. MiXCR, run by TCRdb on the reads, gives a single entry per CDR3 protein. The sample comprises a few hundred thousand distinct CDR3 sequences, 26% of which are singletons, and around 14% rests with the top ten. The material sequenced was PBMCs. Receptors were obtained from a human donor in good health (CMV status not recorded). Some clones in this sample may be carry-over from other donors' samples. CDR3s include the opening cysteine and the closing phenylalanine or tryptophan. The D gene is left open where the match is weak. Clone size is stated in some rows and not others, as once, few, many or a class when expanded.

len	d_gene	abundance	v_gene	j_gene	CDR3aa	CDR3nt
13	-	once	TRBV6-1	TRBJ2-5	CASTQRARETQYF	TGTGCCAGCACCCAGAGGGCAAGAGAGACCCAGTACTTC
17	TRBD2	-	TRBV15	TRBJ2-1	CATSRALLAVSYNEQFF	TGTGCCACCAGCAGAGCCCTGCTAGCGGTCTCCTACAATGAGCAGTTCTTC
17	TRBD2	-	TRBV9	TRBJ2-1	CASSVGWGGLVSNEQFF	TGTGCCAGCAGCGTAGGGTGGGGGGGACTAGTGAGCAATGAGCAGTTCTTC
16	TRBD2	few	TRBV11-3	TRBJ2-5	CASSPGTSGKGETQYF	TGTGCCAGCAGCCCCGGGACTAGCGGGAAAGGAGAGACCCAGTACTTC
14	-	-	TRBV7-9	TRBJ2-5	CAGHGGVRGETQYF	TGTGCGGGCCACGGGGGAGTGCGGGGAGAGACCCAGTACTTC
16	-	many	TRBV7-9	TRBJ1-5	CASSLGRGQGIQPQHF	TGTGCCAGCAGCTTAGGTAGGGGTCAGGGGATACAGCCCCAGCATTTT
15	-	-	TRBV7-3	TRBJ2-2	CTSSLTPQNTGELFF	TGTACCAGCAGCTTAACCCCCCAGAACACCGGGGAGCTGTTTTTT
14	-	-	TRBV7-2	TRBJ2-3	CASSLVEGSDTQYF	TGTGCCAGCAGCTTAGTCGAGGGTTCAGATACGCAGTATTTT
16	TRBD2	once	TRBV30	TRBJ2-3	CAWSPWTSGSTDTQYF	TGTGCCTGGAGTCCGTGGACTAGCGGGAGCACAGATACGCAGTATTTT
15	-	many	TRBV7-9	TRBJ2-6	CASSLAEAGANVLTF	TGTGCCAGCAGCTTAGCGGAAGCTGGGGCCAACGTCCTGACTTTC
16	-	few	TRBV11-2	TRBJ2-6	CASSHHSISGANVLTF	TGTGCCAGCAGTCACCACAGCATTTCTGGGGCCAACGTCCTGACTTTC
12	-	-	TRBV7-8	TRBJ2-1	CASNFFSNEQFF	TGTGCCAGCAACTTCTTCTCCAATGAGCAGTTCTTC
15	TRBD1	-	TRBV10-3	TRBJ2-5	CAISGPTGGQETQYF	TGTGCCATCAGTGGCCCGACAGGGGGCCAAGAGACCCAGTACTTC
22	TRBD2	few	TRBV2	TRBJ2-5	CASSQAAAPGLADIPRKKTQYF	TGTGCCAGCAGTCAGGCGGCTGCGCCGGGACTAGCGGACATACCGAGAAAGAAGACCCAGTACTTC
12	-	-	TRBV7-6	TRBJ2-2	CASSLWAGELFF	TGTGCCAGCAGCTTGTGGGCCGGGGAGCTGTTTTTT
15	TRBD2	many	TRBV6-2/TRBV6-3	TRBJ2-2	CASSFSGRGTGELFF	TGTGCCAGCAGCTTCAGCGGGAGAGGCACCGGGGAGCTGTTTTTT
15	TRBD1	-	TRBV11-3	TRBJ2-2	CASSFWDRDTGELFF	TGTGCCAGCAGCTTCTGGGACAGGGACACCGGGGAGCTGTTTTTT
13	-	-	TRBV6-5	TRBJ1-1	CASSSGHNTEAFF	TGTGCCAGCAGTAGCGGACACAACACTGAAGCTTTCTTT
16	TRBD1	-	TRBV6-1	TRBJ1-1	CASIPNLGRGGTEAFF	TGTGCCAGCATTCCTAATTTGGGCAGGGGGGGCACTGAAGCTTTCTTT
14	TRBD1	-	TRBV25-1	TRBJ1-2	CASTPGQGDYGYTF	TGTGCCAGCACGCCGGGACAGGGTGACTATGGCTACACCTTC
18	TRBD2	-	TRBV7-9	TRBJ2-5	CASSLVSRLAGAEETQYF	TGTGCCAGCAGCTTAGTGAGTCGGCTAGCGGGAGCGGAGGAGACCCAGTACTTC
19	-	few	TRBV23-1	TRBJ2-1	CASTQVKSASYHLGEEQFF	TGCGCCAGCACCCAAGTAAAGTCCGCTAGCTACCACCTGGGGGAGGAGCAGTTCTTC
16	TRBD2	-	TRBV20-1	TRBJ2-7	CSARDPLGGRYYEQYF	TGCAGTGCTAGAGATCCCCTGGGCGGGAGGTACTACGAGCAGTACTTC
14	-	few	TRBV19	TRBJ2-7	CASSSGGASYEQYF	TGTGCCAGTAGTTCCGGGGGAGCCTCCTACGAGCAGTACTTC
15	TRBD1	few	TRBV12-3/TRBV12-4	TRBJ1-4	CASSLRTGGTEKLFF	TGTGCCAGCAGTTTACGGACAGGGGGCACTGAAAAACTGTTTTTT
14	-	many	TRBV7-2	TRBJ2-5	CASSLDRGGQTQYF	TGTGCCAGCAGCTTAGACAGGGGAGGACAGACCCAGTACTTC
14	-	-	TRBV7-2	TRBJ2-5	CASSLGLQTETQYF	TGTGCCAGCAGCTTGGGACTTCAAACGGAGACCCAGTACTTC
16	-	-	TRBV7-3	TRBJ2-4	CASSFAGARAKNIQYF	TGTGCCAGCAGCTTCGCTGGGGCGAGAGCCAAAAACATTCAGTACTTC
13	-	many	TRBV7-2	TRBJ1-2	CASSRPGVPGYTF	TGTGCCAGCAGCCGGCCAGGGGTACCTGGCTACACCTTC
15	TRBD2	many	TRBV7-3	TRBJ2-2	CASSLRGSSTGELFF	TGTGCCAGCAGCTTACGCGGGAGTTCGACCGGGGAGCTGTTTTTT
15	-	-	TRBV14	TRBJ1-6	CASSLTVSWNSPLHF	TGTGCCAGCAGCCTGACAGTTTCGTGGAATTCACCCCTCCACTTT
13	-	-	TRBV29-1	TRBJ2-1	CSGEGSTLNEQFF	TGCAGCGGAGAAGGTAGCACCCTCAATGAGCAGTTCTTC
11	-	-	TRBV24-1	TRBJ2-1	CATSENNEQFF	TGTGCCACCAGTGAGAACAATGAGCAGTTCTTC
14	-	-	TRBV11-3	TRBJ2-4	CASSPGPIKNIQYF	TGTGCCAGCAGCCCCGGTCCGATCAAAAACATTCAGTACTTC
16	-	many	TRBV7-6	TRBJ2-3	CASSKDGGFRSDTQYF	TGTGCCAGCAGCAAAGACGGAGGGTTCAGGTCCGATACGCAGTATTTT
15	-	few	TRBV12-3/TRBV12-4	TRBJ1-2	CASSLGGEIKRGYTF	TGTGCCAGCAGCCTTGGGGGGGAAATTAAACGGGGCTACACCTTC
13	-	-	TRBV19	TRBJ1-1	CASRLNPNTEAFF	TGTGCCAGTAGATTGAACCCGAACACTGAAGCTTTCTTT
14	-	many	TRBV28	TRBJ2-7	CASSLWAGTYEQYF	TGTGCCAGCAGTTTATGGGCTGGGACCTACGAGCAGTACTTC
14	-	many	TRBV7-2	TRBJ2-3	CASSLNGPPDTQYF	TGTGCCAGCAGCTTAAATGGCCCACCGGATACGCAGTATTTT
16	-	-	TRBV20-1	TRBJ1-2	CSARDFSRDLGVGYTF	TGCAGTGCTAGAGATTTCTCCCGGGACCTGGGTGTAGGCTACACCTTC
18	-	few	TRBV27	TRBJ2-2	CASSSSFTSRGHTGELFF	TGTGCCAGCAGTTCCTCGTTTACTAGCAGGGGACACACCGGGGAGCTGTTTTTT
15	TRBD1	-	TRBV28	TRBJ2-5	CASSINQGVGETQYF	TGTGCCAGCAGTATAAATCAGGGGGTGGGAGAGACCCAGTACTTC
15	-	many	TRBV7-2	TRBJ2-5	CASSLIGISGETQYF	TGTGCCAGCAGCTTAATAGGGATATCGGGGGAGACCCAGTACTTC
16	-	few	TRBV19	TRBJ2-1	CASSLRGSSSYNEQFF	TGTGCCAGTAGTCTCAGGGGATCTAGCTCCTACAATGAGCAGTTCTTC
16	-	few	TRBV11-3	TRBJ2-2	CASSLSTSRNTGELFF	TGTGCCAGCAGCTTGTCTACCAGCAGGAACACCGGGGAGCTGTTTTTT
14	-	-	TRBV19	TRBJ1-1	CASSKQASVTEAFF	TGTGCCAGTAGTAAACAGGCTTCGGTCACTGAAGCTTTCTTT
14	TRBD2	-	TRBV11-2	TRBJ2-1	CASSLSSGNWEQFF	TGTGCCAGCAGCTTATCTAGCGGGAATTGGGAGCAGTTCTTC
17	TRBD2	few	TRBV5-4	TRBJ2-1	CASSLKPTSGRVYEQFF	TGTGCCAGCAGCTTAAAACCAACTAGCGGGAGAGTCTATGAGCAGTTCTTC
14	-	-	TRBV7-9	TRBJ1-4	CASSVRTPNEKLFF	TGTGCCAGCAGCGTCCGGACTCCCAATGAAAAACTGTTTTTT
13	-	-	TRBV12-3/TRBV12-4	TRBJ2-5	CASTPQGGETQYF	TGTGCCAGCACTCCCCAGGGTGGAGAGACCCAGTACTTC
15	TRBD2	few	TRBV6-6	TRBJ2-7	CASSMTSGGSYEQYF	TGTGCCAGCAGTATGACTAGCGGGGGCTCCTACGAGCAGTACTTC
17	TRBD2	many	TRBV7-8	TRBJ2-3	CASSSLGLAENLYTQYF	TGTGCCAGCAGCTCCCTTGGACTAGCCGAGAATCTATATACGCAGTATTTT
12	-	-	TRBV29-1	TRBJ1-2	CSVLTTNYGYTF	TGCAGCGTCCTGACTACTAACTATGGCTACACCTTC
15	-	few	TRBV7-3	TRBJ1-3	CASSLIPESGNTIYF	TGTGCCAGCAGCTTAATCCCGGAGTCTGGAAACACCATATATTTT
15	TRBD2	few	TRBV27	TRBJ2-3	CASSLWGLDTDTQYF	TGTGCCAGCAGTTTATGGGGACTAGACACAGATACGCAGTATTTT
13	TRBD1	many	TRBV7-2	TRBJ2-7	CASSPSRGYEQYF	TGTGCCAGCAGCCCTAGCAGGGGGTACGAGCAGTACTTC
12	-	-	TRBV12-5	TRBJ2-5	CASGSPQETQYF	TGTGCTAGTGGTAGCCCACAAGAGACCCAGTACTTC
15	-	-	TRBV28	TRBJ2-7	CASRLPGTAAYEQYF	TGTGCCAGCAGACTTCCCGGGACCGCCGCCTACGAGCAGTACTTC
14	TRBD1	-	TRBV10-2	TRBJ2-1	CASSGDRGGNEQFF	TGCGCCAGCAGTGGGGACAGGGGAGGCAATGAGCAGTTCTTC